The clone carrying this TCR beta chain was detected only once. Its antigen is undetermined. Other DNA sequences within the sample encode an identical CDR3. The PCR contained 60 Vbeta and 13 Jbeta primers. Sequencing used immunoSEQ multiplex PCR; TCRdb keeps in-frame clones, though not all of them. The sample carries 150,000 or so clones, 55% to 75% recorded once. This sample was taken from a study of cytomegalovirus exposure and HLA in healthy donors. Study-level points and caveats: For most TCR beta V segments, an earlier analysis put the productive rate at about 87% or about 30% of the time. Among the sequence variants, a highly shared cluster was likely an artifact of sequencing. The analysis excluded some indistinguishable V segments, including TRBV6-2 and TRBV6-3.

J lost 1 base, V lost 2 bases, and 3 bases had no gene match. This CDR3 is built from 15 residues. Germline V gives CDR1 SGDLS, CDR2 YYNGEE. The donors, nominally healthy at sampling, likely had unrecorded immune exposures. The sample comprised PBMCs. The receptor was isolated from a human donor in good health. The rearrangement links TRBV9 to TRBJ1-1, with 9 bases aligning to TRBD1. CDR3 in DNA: TGTGCCAGCAGCGTGACAGGGGGTGGGAACACTGAAGCTTTCTTT. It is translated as CASSVTGGGNTEAFF.